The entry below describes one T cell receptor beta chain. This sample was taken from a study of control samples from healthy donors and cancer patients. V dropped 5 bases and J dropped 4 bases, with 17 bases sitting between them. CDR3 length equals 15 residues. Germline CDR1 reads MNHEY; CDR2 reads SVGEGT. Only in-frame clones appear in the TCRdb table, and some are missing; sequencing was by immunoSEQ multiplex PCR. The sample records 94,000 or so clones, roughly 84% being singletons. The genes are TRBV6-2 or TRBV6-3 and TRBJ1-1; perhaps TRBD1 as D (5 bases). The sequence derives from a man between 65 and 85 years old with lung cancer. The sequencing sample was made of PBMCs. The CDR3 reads CASSKGDLPGTEAFF. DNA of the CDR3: TGTGCCAGCAGTAAAGGGGACTTGCCCGGCACTGAAGCTTTCTTT.